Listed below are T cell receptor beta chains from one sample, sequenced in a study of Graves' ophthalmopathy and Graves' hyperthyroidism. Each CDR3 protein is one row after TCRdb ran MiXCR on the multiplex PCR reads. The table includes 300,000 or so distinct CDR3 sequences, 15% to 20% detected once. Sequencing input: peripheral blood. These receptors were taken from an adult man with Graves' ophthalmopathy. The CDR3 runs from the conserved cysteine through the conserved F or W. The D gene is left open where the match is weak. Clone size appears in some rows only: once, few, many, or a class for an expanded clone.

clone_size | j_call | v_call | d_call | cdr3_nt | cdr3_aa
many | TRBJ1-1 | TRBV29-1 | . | TGCAGCGTTGAAGTGAACTTGAACACTGAAGCTTTCTTT | CSVEVNLNTEAFF
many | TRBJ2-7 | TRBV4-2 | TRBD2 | TGTGCCACCGCAGGGACTAGTGCTTCCTACGAGCAGTACTTC | CATAGTSASYEQYF
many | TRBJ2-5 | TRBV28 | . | TGTGCCAGCAGCGGCGGGATACAAGAGACCCAGTACTTC | CASSGGIQETQYF
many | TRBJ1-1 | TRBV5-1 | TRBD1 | TGCGCCAGCAGCGGGGGACAGTGGCGCGCTGAAGCTTTCTTT | CASSGGQWRAEAFF
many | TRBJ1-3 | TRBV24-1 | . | TGTGCCACCAGCAGCCACTCTGGAAACACCATATATTTT | CATSSHSGNTIYF
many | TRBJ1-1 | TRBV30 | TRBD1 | TGTGCCTGGGTCCTACAGGGGGCAGCTGAAGCTTTCTTT | CAWVLQGAAEAFF
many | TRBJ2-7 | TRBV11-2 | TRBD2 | TGTGCCAGCAGCTTTCTGGGCGGGAGTATCCACGAGCAGTACTTC | CASSFLGGSIHEQYF
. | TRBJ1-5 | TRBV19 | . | TGTGCCAGTGAACGTGTGAATAGGGGACTGAATCAGCCCCAGCATTTT | CASERVNRGLNQPQHF
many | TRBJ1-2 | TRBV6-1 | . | TGTGCCAGCAGTGAAGCCGGGCAGGGTAACTATGGCTACACCTTC | CASSEAGQGNYGYTF
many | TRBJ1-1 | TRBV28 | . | TGTGCCAGCAGTCTAAACCCTTTGGGGGTAGAGACTGAAGCTTTCTTT | CASSLNPLGVETEAFF
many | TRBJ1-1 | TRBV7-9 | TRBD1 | TGTGCCAGCAGCGCACTCCGGGACAGGGCCATGGAAGCTTTCTTT | CASSALRDRAMEAFF
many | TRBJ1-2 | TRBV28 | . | TGTGCCAGCTCATGGGGTCAGGGGTACTATGGCTACACCTTC | CASSWGQGYYGYTF
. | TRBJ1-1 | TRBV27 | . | TGTGCCAGCAGCCTACGACGGCGCGAAGCTTTCTTT | CASSLRRREAFF
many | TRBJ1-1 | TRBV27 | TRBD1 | TGTGCCAGCAGCCGGGACAGTAGGAAAATCACTGAAGCTTTCTTT | CASSRDSRKITEAFF
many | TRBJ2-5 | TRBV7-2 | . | TGTGCCAGCAGCTTAGGGTTCCAGCGCTACCAGGGGACCCAGTACTTC | CASSLGFQRYQGTQYF
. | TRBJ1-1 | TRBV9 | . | TGTGCCATCAGCGTAGAGGGAAGGAGGTGGGACACTGAAGCTTTCTTT | CAISVEGRRWDTEAFF
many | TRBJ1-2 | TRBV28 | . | TGTGCCAGCAGTTTATCTGGGATCTATGGCTACACCTTC | CASSLSGIYGYTF
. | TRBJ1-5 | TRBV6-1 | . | TGTGCCATCGCCCGGGGGAACTACAATCAGCCCCAGCATTTT | CAIARGNYNQPQHF
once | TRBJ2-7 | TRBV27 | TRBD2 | TGTGCCAGCAGTTTATTACCGGGAGGAAGACACGAGCAGTACTTC | CASSLLPGGRHEQYF
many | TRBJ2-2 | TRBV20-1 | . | TGCAGTGCTAGAGGTGCGGACACCGGGGAGCTGTTTTTT | CSARGADTGELFF
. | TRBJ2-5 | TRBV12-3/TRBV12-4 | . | TGTGCCACATGTCACAGGGAGCAAGAGACCCAGTACTTC | CATCHREQETQYF
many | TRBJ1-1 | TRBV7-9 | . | TGTGCCAGCAGCTTCGTCGGGAACACTGAAGCTTTCTTT | CASSFVGNTEAFF
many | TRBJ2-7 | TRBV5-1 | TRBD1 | TGCGCCAGCAGCCAAACGACAGGGTCGTACGAGCAGTACTTC | CASSQTTGSYEQYF
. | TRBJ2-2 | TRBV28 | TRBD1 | TGTGCCAGCAGTTTATGGAAGGGGGCGCGAGGCACCGGGGAGCTGTTTTTT | CASSLWKGARGTGELFF
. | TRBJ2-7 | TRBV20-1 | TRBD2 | TGCAGTGCCCCACGGGCGGGAGAGGCCTACGAGCAGTACTTC | CSAPRAGEAYEQYF
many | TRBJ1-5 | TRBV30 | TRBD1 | TGTGCCTGGAGCGGGGACAGAAATCAGCCCCAGCATTTT | CAWSGDRNQPQHF
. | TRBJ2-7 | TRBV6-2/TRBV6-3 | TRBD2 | TGTGCCAGCAGTTATACCAGACTAGCGGGAGATCGTGTCGAGCAGTACTTC | CASSYTRLAGDRVEQYF
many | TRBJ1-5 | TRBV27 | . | TGTGCCAGCAGGGAGCTCAATCAGCCCCAGCATTTT | CASRELNQPQHF
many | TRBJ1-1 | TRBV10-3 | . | TGTGCCATCAGTGACTCCCTGGTCATGAACACTGAAGCTTTCTTT | CAISDSLVMNTEAFF
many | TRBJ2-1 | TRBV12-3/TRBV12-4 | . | TGTGCCAGCGGGTTAGCGGCAAGCCCCTACAATGAGCAGTTCTTC | CASGLAASPYNEQFF
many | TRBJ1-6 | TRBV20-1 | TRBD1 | TGCAGTGCTAGAGGCACAGGGGTTCTTTTTAGTTCACCCCTCCACTTT | CSARGTGVLFSSPLHF
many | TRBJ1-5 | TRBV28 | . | TGTGCCAGCAGTTTATCATTTAGGACCGCGGATCAGCCCCAGCATTTT | CASSLSFRTADQPQHF
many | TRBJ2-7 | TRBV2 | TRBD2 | TGTGCCAGCGGGAATATCGCTAGCGGGTACGAGCAGTACTTC | CASGNIASGYEQYF
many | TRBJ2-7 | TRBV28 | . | TGTGCCAGCAGTTTATTAACTAATCCCTACGAGCAGTACTTC | CASSLLTNPYEQYF
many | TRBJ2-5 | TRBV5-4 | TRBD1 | TGTGCCAGCAGCTCAGAGGTGGACAGGGGGACAATGAACAAACAAGAGACCCAGTACTTC | CASSSEVDRGTMNKQETQYF
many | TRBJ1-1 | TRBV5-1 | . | TGCGCCAGCAGATCATTGAACACTGAAGCTTTCTTT | CASRSLNTEAFF
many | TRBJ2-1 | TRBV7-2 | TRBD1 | TGTGCCAGCAGCCTGGGACAGTATCTGAATGAGCAGTTCTTC | CASSLGQYLNEQFF
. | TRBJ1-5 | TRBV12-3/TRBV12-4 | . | TGTGCCCGAAGTAGCACCACAGGGCAGCCCCAGCATTTT | CARSSTTGQPQHF
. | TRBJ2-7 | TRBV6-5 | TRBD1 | TGTGCCAGCAGTTACTCCGGACAGGGCACGCAGTACTTC | CASSYSGQGTQYF
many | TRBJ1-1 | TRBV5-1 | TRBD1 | TGCGCCAGCAGTAACCCCAACACAGGGGGCACTGAAGCTTTCTTT | CASSNPNTGGTEAFF
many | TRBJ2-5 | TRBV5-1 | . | TGCGCCAGCAGCTCCACCCGGGGGCAGGAGACCCAGTACTTC | CASSSTRGQETQYF
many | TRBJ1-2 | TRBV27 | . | TGTGCCAGCAGTGTACGAGGATCCTCCTATGGCTACACCTTC | CASSVRGSSYGYTF
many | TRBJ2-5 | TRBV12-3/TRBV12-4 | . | TGTGCCAGCAGTCTCTTCCGGGATCTTGGAGAGACCCAGTACTTC | CASSLFRDLGETQYF
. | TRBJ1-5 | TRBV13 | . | TGTGCCAGCAACAGGGTGCGTAGCAATCAGCCCCAGCATTTT | CASNRVRSNQPQHF
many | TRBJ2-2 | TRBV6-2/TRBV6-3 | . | TGTGCCAGCAAACAGTTCAAGAACACCGGGGAGCTGTTTTTT | CASKQFKNTGELFF
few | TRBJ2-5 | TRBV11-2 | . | TGTGCCAGCAGCCCCCGGCTAGGAGGCCGAGAGACCCAGTACTTC | CASSPRLGGRETQYF
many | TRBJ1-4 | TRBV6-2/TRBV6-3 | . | TGTGCCAGCATCCTCGACAGGGAAAAACTGTTTTTT | CASILDREKLFF
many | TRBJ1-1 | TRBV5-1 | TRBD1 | TGCGCCAGCAGCTTGGTAACAGGGGAGCACACTGAAGCTTTCTTT | CASSLVTGEHTEAFF
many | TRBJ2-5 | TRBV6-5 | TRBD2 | TGTGCCAGCAAAACCTCCGGGACTAGCGGGGGGGCAGTTGAGACCCAGTACTTC | CASKTSGTSGGAVETQYF
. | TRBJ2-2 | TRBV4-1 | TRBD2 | TGCGCCAGCAGCCCCGTGACGGGAGGGAACACCGGGGAGCTGTTTTTT | CASSPVTGGNTGELFF